This TCR beta chain was captured by sequencing in a study of CD8 T cells in Susac syndrome. RNA totalling about 0.5 to 1 ug underwent reverse transcription with random hexamers. TCRdb used MiXCR to reprocess the immunoSEQ multiplex PCR reads, holding one entry per CDR3 protein. The table records roughly 140,000 distinct CDR3 sequences, roughly 94% of them present only once. The germline V gene has CDR1 PRHDT and CDR2 FYEKMQ (reference sequence). The CDR3 length is 14 residues. The germline V and J ends were trimmed by 3 bases and 6 bases, with 12 bases remaining between them. This chain connects TRBV13 to TRBJ1-5, with D perhaps matching TRBD1 (6 bases). This TCR was recovered from a human donor with multiple sclerosis. The sample taken for sequencing was CD8+ T cells from PBMCs. The CDR3 protein is CASSLGGQGQPQHF. CDR3 nucleotides: TGTGCCAGCAGCTTGGGGGGGCAGGGTCAGCCCCAGCATTTT.